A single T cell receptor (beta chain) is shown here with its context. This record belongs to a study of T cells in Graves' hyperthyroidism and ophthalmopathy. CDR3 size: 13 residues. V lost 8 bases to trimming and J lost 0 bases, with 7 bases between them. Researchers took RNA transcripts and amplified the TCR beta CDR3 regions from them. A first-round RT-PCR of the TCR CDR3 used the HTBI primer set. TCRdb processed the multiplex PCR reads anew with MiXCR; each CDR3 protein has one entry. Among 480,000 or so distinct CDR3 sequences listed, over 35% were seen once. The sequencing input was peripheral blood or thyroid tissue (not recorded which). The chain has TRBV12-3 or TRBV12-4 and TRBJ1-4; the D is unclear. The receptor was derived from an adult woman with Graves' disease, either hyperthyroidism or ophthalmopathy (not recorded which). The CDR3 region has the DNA TGTGCCAGCGGGATATCAACTAATGAAAAACTGTTTTTT. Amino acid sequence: CASGISTNEKLFF.